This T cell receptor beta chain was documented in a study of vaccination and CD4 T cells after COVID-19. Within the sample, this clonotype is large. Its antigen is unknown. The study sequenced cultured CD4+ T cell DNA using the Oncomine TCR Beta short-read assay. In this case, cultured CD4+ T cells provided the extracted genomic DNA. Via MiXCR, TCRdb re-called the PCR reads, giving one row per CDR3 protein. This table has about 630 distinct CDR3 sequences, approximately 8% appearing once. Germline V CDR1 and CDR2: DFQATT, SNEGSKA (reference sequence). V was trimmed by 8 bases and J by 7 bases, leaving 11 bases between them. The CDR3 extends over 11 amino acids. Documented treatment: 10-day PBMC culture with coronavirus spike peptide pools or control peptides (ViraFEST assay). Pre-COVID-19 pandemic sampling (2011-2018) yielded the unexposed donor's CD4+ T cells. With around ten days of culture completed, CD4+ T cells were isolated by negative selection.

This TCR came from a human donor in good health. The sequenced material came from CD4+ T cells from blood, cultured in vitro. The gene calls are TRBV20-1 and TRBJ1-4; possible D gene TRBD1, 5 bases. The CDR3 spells CSTREVEKLFF. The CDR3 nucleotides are TGCAGTACCAGGGAGGTTGAAAAACTGTTTTTT.